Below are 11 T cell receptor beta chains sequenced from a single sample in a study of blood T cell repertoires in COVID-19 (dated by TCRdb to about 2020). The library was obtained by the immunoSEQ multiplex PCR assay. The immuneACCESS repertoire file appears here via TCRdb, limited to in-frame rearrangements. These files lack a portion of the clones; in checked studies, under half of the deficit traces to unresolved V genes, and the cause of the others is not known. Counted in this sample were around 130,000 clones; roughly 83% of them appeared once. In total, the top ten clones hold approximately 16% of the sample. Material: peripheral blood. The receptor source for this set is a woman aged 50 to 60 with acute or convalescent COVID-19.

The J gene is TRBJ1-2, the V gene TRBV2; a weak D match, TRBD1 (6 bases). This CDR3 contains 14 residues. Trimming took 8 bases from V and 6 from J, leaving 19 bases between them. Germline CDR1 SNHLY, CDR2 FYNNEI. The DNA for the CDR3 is TGTGCCAGCCCGTTATCGCGGACAGCCAATGGCTACACCTTC. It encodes CASPLSRTANGYTF.

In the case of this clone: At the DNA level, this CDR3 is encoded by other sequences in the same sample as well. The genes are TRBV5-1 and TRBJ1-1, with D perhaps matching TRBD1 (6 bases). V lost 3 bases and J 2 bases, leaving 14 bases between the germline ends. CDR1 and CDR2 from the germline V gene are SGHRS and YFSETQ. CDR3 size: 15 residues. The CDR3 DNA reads TGCGCCAGCAGCTACACGGGACAACTAAACACTGAAGCTTTCTTT. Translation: CASSYTGQLNTEAFF.

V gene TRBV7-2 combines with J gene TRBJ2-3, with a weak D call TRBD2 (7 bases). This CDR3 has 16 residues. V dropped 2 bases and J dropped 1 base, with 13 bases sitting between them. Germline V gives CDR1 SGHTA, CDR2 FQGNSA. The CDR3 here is CASSLTGRAGTDTQYF. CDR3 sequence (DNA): TGTGCCAGCAGCTTAACAGGGAGGGCTGGCACAGATACGCAGTATTTT. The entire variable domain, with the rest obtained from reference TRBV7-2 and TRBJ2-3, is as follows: GAGVSQSPSNKVTEKGKDVELRCDPISGHTALYWYRQSLGQGLEFLIYFQGNSAPDKSGLPSDRFSAERTGGSVSTLTIQRTQQEDSAVYLCASSLTGRAGTDTQYFGPGTRLTVL.

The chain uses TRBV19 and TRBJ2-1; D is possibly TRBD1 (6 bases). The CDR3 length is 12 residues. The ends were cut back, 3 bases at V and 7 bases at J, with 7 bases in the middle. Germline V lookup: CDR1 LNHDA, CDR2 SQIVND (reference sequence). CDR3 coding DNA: TGTGCCAGTAGTATCAGGGGAAATGAGCAGTTCTTC. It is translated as CASSIRGNEQFF.

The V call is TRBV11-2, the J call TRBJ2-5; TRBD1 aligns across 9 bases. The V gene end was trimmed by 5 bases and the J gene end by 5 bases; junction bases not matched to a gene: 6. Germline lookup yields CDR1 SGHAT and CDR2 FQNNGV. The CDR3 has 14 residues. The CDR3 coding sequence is TGTGCCAGCAGCAGTTTCGGACAGGGGGAGACCCAGTACTTC. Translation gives CASSSFGQGETQYF.

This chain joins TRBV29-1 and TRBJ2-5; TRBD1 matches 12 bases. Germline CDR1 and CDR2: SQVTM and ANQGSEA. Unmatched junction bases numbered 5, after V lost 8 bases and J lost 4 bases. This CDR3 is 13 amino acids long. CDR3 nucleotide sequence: TGCAGCATGGGACAGGGGGCACGAGAGACCCAGTACTTC. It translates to CSMGQGARETQYF.

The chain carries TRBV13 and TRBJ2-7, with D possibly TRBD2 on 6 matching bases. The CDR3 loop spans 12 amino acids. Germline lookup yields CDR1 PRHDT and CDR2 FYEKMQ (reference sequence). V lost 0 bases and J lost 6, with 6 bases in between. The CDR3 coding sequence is TGTGCCAGCAGCTTAGGCGGGAGCGAGCAGTACTTC. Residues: CASSLGGSEQYF.

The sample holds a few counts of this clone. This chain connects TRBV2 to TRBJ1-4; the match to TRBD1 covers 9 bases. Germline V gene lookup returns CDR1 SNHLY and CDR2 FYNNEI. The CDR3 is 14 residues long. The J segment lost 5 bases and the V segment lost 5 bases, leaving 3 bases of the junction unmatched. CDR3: CASSRDRGNEKLFF. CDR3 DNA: TGTGCCAGCAGTCGAGACAGGGGGAATGAAAAACTGTTTTTT. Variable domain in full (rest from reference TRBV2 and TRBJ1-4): EPEVTQTPSHQVTQMGQEVILRCVPISNHLYFYWYRQILGQKVEFLVSFYNNEISEKSEIFDDQFSVERPDGSNFTLKIRSTKLEDSAMYFCASSRDRGNEKLFFGSGTQLSVL.

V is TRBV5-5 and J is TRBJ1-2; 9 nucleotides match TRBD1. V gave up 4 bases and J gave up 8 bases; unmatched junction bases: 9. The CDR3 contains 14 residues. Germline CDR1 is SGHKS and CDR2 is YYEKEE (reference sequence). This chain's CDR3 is CASSPGTGRGGYTF. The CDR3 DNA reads TGTGCCAGCAGCCCTGGGACAGGGAGAGGAGGCTACACCTTC. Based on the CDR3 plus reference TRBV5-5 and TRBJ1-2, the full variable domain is DAGVTQSPTHLIKTRGQQVTLRCSPISGHKSVSWYQQVLGQGPQFIFQYYEKEERGRGNFPDRFSARQFPNYSSELNVNALLLGDSALYLCASSPGTGRGGYTFGSGTRLTVV.

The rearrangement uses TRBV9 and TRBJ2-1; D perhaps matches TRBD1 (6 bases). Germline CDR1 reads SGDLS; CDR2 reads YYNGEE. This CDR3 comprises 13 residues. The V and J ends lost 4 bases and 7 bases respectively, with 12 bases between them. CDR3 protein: CASSSQGLNEQFF. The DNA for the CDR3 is TGTGCCAGCAGCTCCCAGGGGCTTAATGAGCAGTTCTTC.

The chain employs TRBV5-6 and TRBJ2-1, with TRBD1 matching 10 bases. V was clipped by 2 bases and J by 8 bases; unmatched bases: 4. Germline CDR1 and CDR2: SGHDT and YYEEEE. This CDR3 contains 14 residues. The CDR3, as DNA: TGTGCCAGCAGCTTAGGACAGGGGGTTTATGAGCAGTTCTTC. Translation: CASSLGQGVYEQFF. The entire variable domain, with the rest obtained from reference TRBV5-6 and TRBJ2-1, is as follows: DAGVTQSPTHLIKTRGQQVTLRCSPKSGHDTVSWYQQALGQGPQFIFQYYEEEERQRGNFPDRFSGHQFPNYSSELNVNALLLGDSALYLCASSLGQGVYEQFFGPGTRLTVL.